The 17 T cell receptor beta chains below were found in one sample sequenced in a study of OX40 agonist ivuxolimab in advanced cancers. Assay: immunoSEQ multiplex PCR; the TCRdb copy retains only in-frame clones and omits some. The sample contains about 70,000 clones, roughly 89% of which appear only once. Sequenced material: CD4+ or CD8+ T cells sorted from blood, taken in a trial of the OX40 agonist ivuxolimab. The receptors originated from an adult with an advanced solid tumor such as melanoma, head and neck, liver or kidney cancer.

V usage is TRBV10-3 and J usage is TRBJ2-5; D might be TRBD2 (6 bases). The CDR3 totals 14 residues. V was trimmed by 3 bases and J by 2 bases, leaving 10 bases between them. Germline V gene lookup returns CDR1 ENHRY and CDR2 SYGVKD. CDR3 in DNA: TGTGCCATCAGTGAAGTGGCGGGGCAAGAGACCCAGTACTTC. Protein sequence: CAISEVAGQETQYF.

The chain is built from TRBV5-5 and TRBJ1-3; 7 bases agree with TRBD1. Germline values: CDR1 SGHKS, CDR2 YYEKEE (reference sequence). V lost 1 base, J lost 0 bases, and 4 bases stayed unmatched. The CDR3 length is 16 residues. The CDR3 DNA is TGTGCCAGCAGCTTGACAGGGGACATCTCTGGAAACACCATATATTTT. Translation: CASSLTGDISGNTIYF.

In DNA, the CDR3 is TGTGCCACCAGCTCCCGGGACAGGTACTATGGCTACACCTTC. It codes for CATSSRDRYYGYTF. V is TRBV28 and J is TRBJ1-2, with TRBD1 identical over 8 bases. CDR3 size: 14 residues. The V gene's germline CDR1 is MDHEN and CDR2 SYDVKM. V lost 10 bases to trimming and J lost 3 bases; unmatched junction nucleotides: 10.

The rearrangement joins TRBV6-5 to TRBJ1-2, with D unclear. The CDR3 spans 11 residues. The V gene lost 10 bases and the J gene lost 3 bases, with 9 bases spanning the gap. Germline-derived CDR1 and CDR2 are MNHEY and SVGAGI. CDR3 coding DNA: TGTGCCACCTCTACGTACTATGGCTACACCTTC. Residues: CATSTYYGYTF.

The V call is TRBV5-6, the J call TRBJ1-3, with D unresolved. The CDR3 is 15 amino acids. The germline V and J ends were trimmed by 2 bases and 0 bases, with 9 bases remaining between them. Germline CDR1 reads SGHDT; CDR2 reads YYEEEE. The CDR3 loop reads CASSFGYHSGNTIYF. The CDR3 DNA is TGTGCCAGCAGCTTCGGGTATCACTCTGGAAACACCATATATTTT.

This chain connects TRBV28 to TRBJ2-5; possible D gene TRBD2, 5 bases. Trimming shortened V by 3 bases and J by 1 base, and 12 bases separated the two germline ends. CDR1 MDHEN and CDR2 SYDVKM come from the germline V gene. This CDR3 has 15 amino acids. CDR3: CASSLDSTSQETQYF. The CDR3 DNA reads as TGTGCCAGCAGTTTGGACTCCACCTCCCAAGAGACCCAGTACTTC. The entire variable domain, with the rest obtained from reference TRBV28 and TRBJ2-5, is as follows: DVKVTQSSRYLVKRTGEKVFLECVQDMDHENMFWYRQDPGLGLRLIYFSYDVKMKEKGDIPEGYSVSREKKERFSLILESASTNQTSMYLCASSLDSTSQETQYFGPGTRLLVL.

The chain uses TRBV9 and TRBJ1-6, with TRBD1 identical over 7 bases. Germline CDR1 and CDR2: SGDLS and YYNGEE. CDR3 length equals 15 residues. The J segment lost 10 bases and the V segment lost 1 base, leaving 8 bases of the junction unmatched. CDR3 bases: TGTGCCAGCAGCGTACAGACAGGGAGGGGGTCACCCCTCCACTTT. Its translation is CASSVQTGRGSPLHF.

The chain employs TRBV30 and TRBJ2-5; tentatively, D is TRBD2 (7 bases). The germline V gene has CDR1 GTSNPN and CDR2 SVGIG (reference sequence). The CDR3 contains 13 residues. Trimming removed 2 bases at V and 5 bases at J, with 12 bases between. CDR3 amino acids: CAWSIRGAETQYF. The CDR3 nucleotides read TGTGCCTGGAGTATCCGGGGGGCGGAGACCCAGTACTTC.

V usage is TRBV6-5 and J usage is TRBJ1-3; D ambiguous. Trimming left V 0 bases short and J 2 bases short, with 11 bases between. Germline loops: CDR1 MNHEY, CDR2 SVGAGI. The CDR3 contains 16 residues. The CDR3: CASSYSGEGAGNTIYF. The CDR3 nucleotides read TGTGCCAGCAGTTACTCCGGGGAGGGAGCTGGAAACACCATATATTTT.

The chain recombines TRBV5-6 with TRBJ2-7; D may be TRBD1 or TRBD2 (6 bases each). V lost 4 bases and J lost 8, with 22 bases in between. This CDR3 has 15 residues. From germline, CDR1 is SGHDT and CDR2 YYEEEE. For the CDR3, the DNA is TGTGCCAGCAGCACTAGGACCCAAACGGGGGACAAGCAGTACTTC. Amino acid sequence: CASSTRTQTGDKQYF. Full variable domain (remainder filled in from reference TRBV5-6 and TRBJ2-7): DAGVTQSPTHLIKTRGQQVTLRCSPKSGHDTVSWYQQALGQGPQFIFQYYEEEERQRGNFPDRFSGHQFPNYSSELNVNALLLGDSALYLCASSTRTQTGDKQYFGPGTRLTVT.

The table lists this clone with a few counts. The chain combines TRBV28 with TRBJ1-6; D not certain. Germline assignment: CDR1 MDHEN and CDR2 SYDVKM. Trimming cost V 7 bases and J 14 bases, with 12 bases left between them. The CDR3 spans 11 residues. CDR3 residues: CASKWTGALHF. The CDR3 DNA reads TGTGCCAGCAAGTGGACCGGGGCCCTCCACTTT.

This chain connects TRBV18 to TRBJ2-7, with D tentatively TRBD2 (6 bases). The CDR3 length is 17 residues. Germline-derived CDR1 and CDR2 are KGHSH and LQKENI. Trimming cost V 0 bases and J 2 bases, with 17 bases left between them. This CDR3 reads CASSPPRGGVTTYEQYF. The CDR3, as DNA: TGTGCCAGCTCACCACCGCGGGGCGGAGTAACGACCTACGAGCAGTACTTC.

The V gene is TRBV11-2, the J gene TRBJ2-6, with D perhaps given as TRBD1 or TRBD2 (5 bases each). This CDR3 is built from 17 residues. From germline, CDR1 is SGHAT and CDR2 FQNNGV. V was trimmed by 5 bases and J by 0 bases, leaving 14 bases between them. CDR3 amino acids: CASSPPGRHSGANVLTF. The CDR3 bases are TGTGCCAGCAGCCCCCCGGGACGTCACTCTGGGGCCAACGTCCTGACTTTC.

V is TRBV7-2 and J is TRBJ2-3; the match to TRBD2 covers 8 bases. CDR3 length equals 15 residues. Germline CDR1 and CDR2: SGHTA and FQGNSA. After removal of 3 bases from V and 3 bases from J, the junction contained 5 bases not matched to a gene. Written as DNA, the CDR3 is TGTGCCAGCAGCTTTAGCGGGGAGGTGACAGATACGCAGTATTTT. Protein: CASSFSGEVTDTQYF.

A remark on this clone: Additional DNA sequences in this sample encode the identical CDR3. The chain recombines TRBV6-4 with TRBJ1-1; D remains ambiguous. The CDR3 extends over 12 amino acids. V lost 6 bases to trimming and J lost 0 bases, with 5 bases between them. The V gene's germline CDR1 is MRHNA and CDR2 SNTAGT. CDR3 protein: CASRGVNTEAFF. The CDR3 DNA is TGTGCCAGCAGGGGTGTGAACACTGAAGCTTTCTTT.

V is TRBV2 and J is TRBJ2-5; 12 bases fit TRBD2. Trimming removed 8 bases from V and 5 bases from J; junction bases left unmatched: 9. Germline V gene lookup returns CDR1 SNHLY and CDR2 FYNNEI. This CDR3 region has 15 residues. CDR3 sequence: CASLAAGTSGETQYF. The CDR3 coding sequence is TGTGCCAGCCTAGCAGCCGGGACTAGCGGGGAGACCCAGTACTTC.

The V and J genes are TRBV5-1 and TRBJ1-3, with D unclear. The CDR3 runs 14 residues. The V end was cut by 0 bases, the J end by 0 bases, with 4 bases between. The germline CDR1 and CDR2 sequences are SGHRS and YFSETQ. CDR3 DNA sequence: TGCGCCAGCAGCTTGGAGGGCTCTGGAAACACCATATATTTT. Amino acid sequence: CASSLEGSGNTIYF.